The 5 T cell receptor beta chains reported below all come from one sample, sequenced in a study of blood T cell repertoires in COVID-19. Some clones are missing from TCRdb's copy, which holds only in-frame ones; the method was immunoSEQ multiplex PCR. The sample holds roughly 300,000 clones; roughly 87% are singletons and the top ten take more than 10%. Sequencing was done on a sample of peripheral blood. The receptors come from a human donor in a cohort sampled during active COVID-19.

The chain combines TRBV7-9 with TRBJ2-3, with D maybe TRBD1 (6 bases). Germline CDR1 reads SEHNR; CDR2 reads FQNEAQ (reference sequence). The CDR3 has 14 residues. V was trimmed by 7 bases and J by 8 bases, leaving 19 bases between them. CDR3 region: CASTKGQISGTQYF. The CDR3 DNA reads TGTGCCAGCACCAAGGGACAAATTTCTGGTACGCAGTATTTT.

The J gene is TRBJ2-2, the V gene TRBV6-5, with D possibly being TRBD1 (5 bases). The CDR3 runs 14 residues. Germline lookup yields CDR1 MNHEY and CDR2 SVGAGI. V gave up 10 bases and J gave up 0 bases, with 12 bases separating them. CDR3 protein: CAIRRTTNTGELFF. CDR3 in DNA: TGTGCCATCAGAAGGACAACGAACACCGGGGAGCTGTTTTTT.

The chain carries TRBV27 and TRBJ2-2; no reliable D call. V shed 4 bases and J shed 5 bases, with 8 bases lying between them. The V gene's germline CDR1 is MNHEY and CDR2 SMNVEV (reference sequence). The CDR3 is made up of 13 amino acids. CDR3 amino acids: CASSSLPTGELFF. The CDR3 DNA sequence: TGTGCCAGCAGTTCCCTTCCGACCGGGGAGCTGTTTTTT.

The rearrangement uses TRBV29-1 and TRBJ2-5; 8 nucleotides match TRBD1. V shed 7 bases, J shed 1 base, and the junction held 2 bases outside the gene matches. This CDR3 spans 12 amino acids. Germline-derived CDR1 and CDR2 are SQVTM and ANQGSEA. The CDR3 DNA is TGCAGCGCGGACAGGGTCCAAGAGACCCAGTACTTC. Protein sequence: CSADRVQETQYF. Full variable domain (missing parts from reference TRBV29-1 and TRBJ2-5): SAVISQKPSRDICQRGTSLTIQCQVDSQVTMMFWYRQQPGQSLTLIATANQGSEATYESGFVIDKFPISRPNLTFSTLTVSNMSPEDSSIYLCSADRVQETQYFGPGTRLLVL.

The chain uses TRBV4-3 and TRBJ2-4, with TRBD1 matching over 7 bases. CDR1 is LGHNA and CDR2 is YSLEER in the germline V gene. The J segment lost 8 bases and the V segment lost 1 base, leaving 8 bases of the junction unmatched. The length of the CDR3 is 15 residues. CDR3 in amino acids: CASSQGGQPLDIQYF. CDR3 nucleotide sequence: TGCGCCAGCAGCCAAGGGGGACAGCCTTTGGACATTCAGTACTTC.